This T cell receptor (beta chain) was recovered during a study of T cells in Graves' hyperthyroidism and ophthalmopathy. Amplification of TCR beta CDR3 regions was performed using RNA transcripts as template. A first-round RT-PCR of the TCR CDR3 used the HTBI primer set. MiXCR was run by TCRdb on the multiplex PCR reads, yielding one entry per CDR3 protein. The data hold 380,000 or so distinct CDR3 sequences, with roughly 14% observed a single time. This clonotype has a count of ten or more. Trimming removed 4 bases at V and 4 bases at J, with 13 bases between. This CDR3 comprises 14 residues. Germline V gene data show CDR1 as SGHNT and CDR2 as YENEEA. Blood was drawn at first hyperthyroidism diagnosis, before any ophthalmopathy symptoms.

This sequence originates from a man aged 25-40 years with Graves' hyperthyroidism that later progressed to Graves' ophthalmopathy. The sample was blood. The chain employs TRBV11-3 and TRBJ1-2; the D is unclear. The CDR3 nucleotides are TGTGCCAGCAGCTCTTTGGATAGGTCCTATGGCTACACCTTC. Translated, it gives CASSSLDRSYGYTF.